The entry below describes one T cell receptor beta chain. What it recognizes is unknown. Using immunoSEQ multiplex PCR, the repertoire was profiled, and TCRdb retains in-frame clones only, with some absent. In the table there are some 130,000 clones, roughly 88% of which are singletons. The data originate from a study of T cell responses to AZD1222 COVID-19 vaccine. Findings and caveats of the study: Vaccination with two AZD1222 doses was followed by a rise in Spike-specific TCR breadth and depth. Mostly white British, mostly female donors; authors suggested clonal diversity may be underestimated.

CDR3 length: 16 residues. CDR1 is MDHEN and CDR2 is SYDVKM in the germline V gene. V shed 5 bases and J 7 bases; nucleotides not matched to a gene: 10. The rearrangement joins TRBV28 to TRBJ1-4, with 10 nucleotides matching TRBD1. This sequence originates from an adult who received the AZD1222 COVID-19 vaccine. The sequencing here drew on peripheral blood, taken 28 days after the second AZD1222 dose. CDR3 coding DNA: TGTGCCAGCAGTCCCCCGACAGGGGGCTGGAGTGAAAAACTGTTTTTT. Translating gives CASSPPTGGWSEKLFF.